This T cell receptor beta chain was captured by sequencing in a study of T cells in Graves' hyperthyroidism and ophthalmopathy. The CDR3 has 16 residues. The ends lost 2 bases at V and 8 bases at J; junction bases unmatched: 12. Germline V gives CDR1 MNHEY, CDR2 SVGEGT. TCR beta CDR3 regions were amplified from RNA. Primed by the HTBI set, a first-round RT-PCR was run on the TCR CDR3. MiXCR, run by TCRdb on the multiplex PCR reads, gives a single entry per CDR3 protein. Of a few hundred thousand distinct CDR3 sequences listed, 15% to 17% are singletons. This clonotype was detected ten times or more. The material sequenced was blood. The chain recombines TRBV6-2 or TRBV6-3 with TRBJ1-2; TRBD1 aligns across 9 bases. The sequence came from a woman aged 18-35 years with Graves' hyperthyroidism that later progressed to Graves' ophthalmopathy. The CDR3 region is CASSYPRTGAREGYTF. The CDR3 coding sequence is TGTGCCAGCAGTTACCCGAGGACAGGGGCCAGGGAAGGCTACACCTTC.